Sequencing of this TCR beta chain was carried out in a study of blood T cell repertoires in COVID-19. Only one count was recorded for this clone. CDR3 length: 12 amino acids. V was shortened by 6 bases and J by 0 bases, with 6 bases between the two germline ends. Germline CDR1 and CDR2: MNHEY and SVGAGI. Generated by immunoSEQ multiplex PCR, the TCRdb table keeps only in-frame clones and is missing some. This sample has 200,000 or so clones, with approximately 84% found just once. The chain employs TRBV6-5 and TRBJ2-7; D is undetermined. The sequencing sample was made of peripheral blood. This sequence was found in a man between 45 and 60 years old who had recovered from COVID-19. The CDR3 bases are TGTGCCAGCAGCGGTAGCTCCTACGAGCAGTACTTC. Translating it yields CASSGSSYEQYF.